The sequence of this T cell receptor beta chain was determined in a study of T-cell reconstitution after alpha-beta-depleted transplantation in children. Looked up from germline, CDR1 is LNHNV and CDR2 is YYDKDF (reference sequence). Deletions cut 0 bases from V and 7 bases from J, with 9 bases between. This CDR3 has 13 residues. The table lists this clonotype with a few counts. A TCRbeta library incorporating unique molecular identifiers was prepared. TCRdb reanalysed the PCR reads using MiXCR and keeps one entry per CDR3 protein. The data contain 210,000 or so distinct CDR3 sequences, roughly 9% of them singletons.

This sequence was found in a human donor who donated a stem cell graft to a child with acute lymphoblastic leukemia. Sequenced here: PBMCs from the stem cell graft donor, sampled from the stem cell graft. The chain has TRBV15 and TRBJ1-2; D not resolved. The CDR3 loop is CATSRDRIGGYTF. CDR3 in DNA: TGTGCCACCAGCAGAGATAGAATAGGTGGCTACACCTTC.